This entry lists 2 T cell receptor beta chains sequenced from one sample in a study of T cell clonality in common variable immunodeficiency. Study-level points and caveats: In common variable immunodeficiency, TCR beta chains reportedly carried fewer deletions and N-nucleotide insertions.

These TCRs' antigens remain unknown. The method was immunoSEQ multiplex PCR; TCRdb's version includes in-frame clones alone and lacks a portion of them. This sample carries 28,000 or so clones, none of them present only once. The sample consisted of peripheral blood mononuclear cells. These receptors came from a human donor with common variable immunodeficiency.

By its share, this clone is medium-sized. The sequence runs out 3 residues before the end of the CDR3; the remainder is reconstructed from the germline J gene. The chain links TRBV2 to TRBJ1-1; 7 nucleotides align to TRBD1. Germline-derived CDR1 and CDR2 are SNHLY and FYNNEI. The CDR3 runs to 13 residues. The V gene end was trimmed by 6 bases and the J gene end by 0 bases; junction bases not matched to a gene: 1. Partial CDR3 DNA: TGTGCCAGCAGCGGACAGGTGAACACTGAA. It encodes CASSGQVNTE. From start to end, the CDR3 is CASSGQVNTEAFF.

In the case of this clone: The read stops 3 residues short of the end of the CDR3; the missing end is completed from the germline J gene. The rearrangement joins TRBV19 to TRBJ2-3; perhaps TRBD2 as D (5 bases). Trimming stripped 6 bases from V and 3 bases from J, with 7 bases between. The CDR3 extends over 12 amino acids. In germline, CDR1 is LNHDA, CDR2 SQIVND (reference sequence). CDR3 DNA, as far as it was read: TGTGCCAGTAGGAGAGGGACAGATACG. It encodes CASRRGTDT. The CDR3 as a whole reads CASRRGTDTQYF.